A single sample gave rise to the 9 T cell receptor beta chains below, sequenced in a study of T cells in Graves' hyperthyroidism and ophthalmopathy (dated by TCRdb to the late 2010s). Preparation of the library involved multiplex PCR. The sequencer was an Illumina HiSeq 2000. TCR beta CDR3 regions were amplified from RNA transcripts. A first-round RT-PCR of the TCR CDR3 used the HTBI primer set with the Qiagen OneStep RT-PCR kit. Using fastp at Q25 and MiXCR, TCRdb reprocessed the public reads and kept productive beta chains. CDR3 protein sequences are deduplicated, and each keeps its most common genes and DNA. This sample holds 660,000 or so distinct CDR3 sequences; roughly 20% were observed only once. Roughly 30% of the sample is taken by the ten largest. The sample consisted of blood. Receptors were obtained from a man younger than 45 with Graves' ophthalmopathy.

The rearrangement links TRBV12-3 or TRBV12-4 to TRBJ2-2, with D uncertain. The CDR3 extends over 16 amino acids. Deletions cut 8 bases from V and 6 bases from J, with 22 bases between. The chain's CDR3 is CASGKNTALSSGELFF. In nucleotides, the CDR3 is TGTGCCAGCGGCAAAAACACTGCCCTAAGCTCCGGGGAGCTGTTTTTT.

This clonotype was picked up many times. V and J are TRBV28 and TRBJ2-7, with TRBD2 matching over 8 bases. Germline V lookup: CDR1 MDHEN, CDR2 SYDVKM. J lost 0 bases, V lost 2 bases, and 15 bases had no gene match. There are 19 residues in the CDR3. The CDR3 loop reads CASSLKYRVAGNPSYEQYF. CDR3 nucleotides: TGTGCCAGCAGTTTAAAGTACCGGGTAGCGGGAAACCCCTCCTACGAGCAGTACTTC.

The genes are TRBV20-1 and TRBJ2-7; possibly TRBD1 for D (6 bases). Between the trimmed V and J ends, which lost 2 bases and 3 bases, there was a span of 14 bases. Germline V lookup: CDR1 DFQATT, CDR2 SNEGSKA (reference sequence). The CDR3 length is 14 residues. The CDR3 DNA is TGCAGTGCTAGACAACCCGGGACAAGCTACGAGCAGTACTTC. Its translation: CSARQPGTSYEQYF.

The J gene is TRBJ1-4, the V gene TRBV7-9, with D maybe TRBD1 (6 bases). Trimming took 4 bases from V and 7 from J, leaving 22 bases between them. The length of the CDR3 is 17 residues. The germline V gene has CDR1 SEHNR and CDR2 FQNEAQ (reference sequence). CDR3 in DNA: TGTGCCAGCAGCTCGACAGGTTCTGATGGGGTTGGTGAAAAACTGTTTTTT. Amino acid sequence: CASSSTGSDGVGEKLFF. Full variable domain (missing parts from reference TRBV7-9 and TRBJ1-4): DTGVSQNPRHKITKRGQNVTFRCDPISEHNRLYWYRQTLGQGPEFLTYFQNEAQLEKSRLLSDRFSAERPKGSFSTLEIQRTEQGDSAMYLCASSSTGSDGVGEKLFFGSGTQLSVL.

The chain uses TRBV7-6 and TRBJ1-2; 8 positions match TRBD1. There are 16 residues in the CDR3. J was trimmed by 4 bases and V by 5 bases; bases with no gene match: 12. Germline V gene data show CDR1 as SGHVS and CDR2 as FNYEAQ. The CDR3 DNA follows: TGTGCCAGCAGCCCCTCCCAGGGGGCGATTGGCTATGGCTACACCTTC. It encodes CASSPSQGAIGYGYTF.

This clonotype has at least ten counts. The gene calls are TRBV2 and TRBJ1-2; no clear D. V was shortened by 3 bases and J by 2 bases, with 7 bases between the two germline ends. The germline V gene encodes CDR1 SNHLY and CDR2 FYNNEI. This CDR3 has 13 amino acids. The CDR3 reads CASSDLTNYGYTF. In nucleotides, the CDR3 is TGTGCCAGCAGTGATCTAACCAACTATGGCTACACCTTC.

The chain employs TRBV19 and TRBJ2-1; 10 bases match TRBD2. Germline-derived CDR1 and CDR2 are LNHDA and SQIVND (reference sequence). The CDR3 totals 17 residues. The V and J ends lost 1 base and 6 bases, in that order; junction bases with no gene match: 9. CDR3 sequence: CASSIVLAGVTLNEQFF. The CDR3, as DNA: TGTGCCAGTAGTATAGTGCTAGCGGGAGTAACTCTCAATGAGCAGTTCTTC.

This clonotype came up a few times. This chain uses TRBV19 with TRBJ1-1; D call uncertain. V was shortened by 6 bases and J by 3 bases, with 14 bases between the two germline ends. The germline V gene has CDR1 LNHDA and CDR2 SQIVND (reference sequence). This CDR3 is 14 amino acids long. The CDR3 is CASRTPPLDTEAFF. DNA of the CDR3: TGTGCCAGTAGGACTCCTCCCCTGGACACTGAAGCTTTCTTT.

There are many counts of this clonotype. This chain links TRBV7-9 with TRBJ2-5; 7 bases are a match to TRBD2. Germline values: CDR1 SEHNR, CDR2 FQNEAQ (reference sequence). V lost 3 bases and J lost 8; bases outside the gene matches: 9. The CDR3 runs to 14 residues. This CDR3 is CASSFPGRQATQYF. CDR3 coding DNA: TGTGCCAGCAGCTTTCCCGGGAGGCAAGCAACCCAGTACTTC.